Listed below are T cell receptor beta chains from one sample, sequenced in a study of T cells in Graves' hyperthyroidism and ophthalmopathy. Each CDR3 protein gets one entry after TCRdb re-called the multiplex PCR reads with MiXCR. The sample yields a few hundred thousand distinct CDR3 sequences, about 16% seen once. The sequenced sample consisted of blood. Source of these receptors: a young woman with Graves' hyperthyroidism. CDR3s include the opening cysteine and the closing phenylalanine or tryptophan. A D gene is named only where the DNA matches it firmly. Only some rows state a clone size, as once, few, many or a class for expanded clones.

J: TRBJ2-7; size: -; V: TRBV5-4; D: -; DNA: TGTGCCAGCAAAAAAACCGGGGAGGAACCCTACGAGCAGTACTTC; CDR3: CASKKTGEEPYEQYF
J: TRBJ1-1; size: -; V: TRBV20-1; D: -; DNA: TGCAGTGCTAGCGGGGCCAGGGAGGGCCCTGGGGCTTTCTTT; CDR3: CSASGAREGPGAFF
J: TRBJ2-7; size: many; V: TRBV28; D: -; DNA: TGTGCCAGCAGTTTAGGGAAGGGATGGGCCTACGAGCAGTACTTC; CDR3: CASSLGKGWAYEQYF
J: TRBJ1-6; size: few; V: TRBV3-1; D: TRBD1; DNA: TGTGCCAGCAGCCAAGATTGGACAGGGGTTTTACCCCTCCACTTT; CDR3: CASSQDWTGVLPLHF
J: TRBJ2-3; size: many; V: TRBV7-9; D: TRBD2; DNA: TGTGCCAGCAGCTTTACTAGCGGGAGGGGAACAGATACGCAGTATTTT; CDR3: CASSFTSGRGTDTQYF
J: TRBJ2-4; size: many; V: TRBV6-1; D: TRBD2; DNA: TGTGCCAGCAGTGGGATGACTAGCGGGAGGGACATTCAGTACTTC; CDR3: CASSGMTSGRDIQYF
J: TRBJ2-1; size: -; V: TRBV5-1; D: TRBD2; DNA: TGCGCCAGCAGCTCCTGGACTAGCGGGATAATCAATGAGCAGTTCTTC; CDR3: CASSSWTSGIINEQFF
J: TRBJ1-6; size: -; V: TRBV30; D: -; DNA: TGTGCCTGGATCAACCAAGGGGGGGATAATTCACCCCTCCACTTT; CDR3: CAWINQGGDNSPLHF
J: TRBJ2-7; size: few; V: TRBV5-1; D: -; DNA: TGCGCCAGCACCCTAGCACGAGGGGACTACGAGCAGTACTTC; CDR3: CASTLARGDYEQYF
J: TRBJ2-3; size: -; V: TRBV6-1; D: TRBD2; DNA: TGTGCCAGCAGTCACATGGCTAGCGGTTCGGCAGATACGCAGTATTTT; CDR3: CASSHMASGSADTQYF
J: TRBJ2-7; size: -; V: TRBV5-6; D: -; DNA: TGTGCCAGCAGTGTTGGGACCTCCTACGAGCAGTACTTC; CDR3: CASSVGTSYEQYF
J: TRBJ2-7; size: few; V: TRBV2; D: -; DNA: TGTGCCAGCCAACTCAGTGGCTCCTACGAGCAGTACTTC; CDR3: CASQLSGSYEQYF
J: TRBJ2-2; size: few; V: TRBV5-8; D: TRBD2; DNA: TGTGCCAGCAGCTTCGGACTAGCGCCCGCGAACACCGGGGAGCTGTTTTTT; CDR3: CASSFGLAPANTGELFF
J: TRBJ2-7; size: many; V: TRBV18; D: -; DNA: TGTGCCAGCTCACCACAGGACGCTTACGAGCAGTACTTC; CDR3: CASSPQDAYEQYF
J: TRBJ2-2; size: few; V: TRBV5-1; D: -; DNA: TGCGCCAGCAGCTTGGAAGCAGGAGCTAACACCGGGGAGCTGTTTTTT; CDR3: CASSLEAGANTGELFF
J: TRBJ1-1; size: few; V: TRBV29-1; D: -; DNA: TGCAGCGTAGGGGGAGGACAACCCTGGGACACTGAAGCTTTCTTT; CDR3: CSVGGGQPWDTEAFF
J: TRBJ1-3; size: -; V: TRBV6-2/TRBV6-3; D: -; DNA: TGTGCCAGCAGTTCCCCCGGACGCTCTGGAAACACCATATATTTT; CDR3: CASSSPGRSGNTIYF